The rows below give T cell receptor beta chains drawn from one sample of a study of T cells in Graves' hyperthyroidism and ophthalmopathy. TCRdb used MiXCR to reprocess the multiplex PCR reads, holding one entry per CDR3 protein. The top ten hold over 15% of the sample, which has 550,000 to 700,000 distinct CDR3 sequences, around 45% seen once. Sequenced: peripheral blood or thyroid tissue (not recorded which). The receptor set was obtained from an adult woman with Graves' disease, either hyperthyroidism or ophthalmopathy (not recorded which). Both conserved end residues are part of each CDR3. A D gene is named only where the DNA matches it firmly. The size of a clone is reported for some rows only, either as once, few or many, or as a class for expanded clones.

V: TRBV10-3
size: -
J: TRBJ1-2
length: 15
D: -
CDR3: CAISGVADMNYGYTF
DNA: TGTGCCATCAGTGGAGTAGCGGATATGAACTATGGCTACACCTTC

V: TRBV24-1
size: many
J: TRBJ1-1
length: 12
D: -
CDR3: CATAGWDTEAFF
DNA: TGTGCCACCGCTGGATGGGACACTGAAGCTTTCTTT

V: TRBV9
size: -
J: TRBJ2-3
length: 16
D: TRBD1
CDR3: CASSVGTGAPTDTQYF
DNA: TGTGCCAGCAGCGTTGGGACAGGGGCGCCCACAGATACGCAGTATTTT

V: TRBV10-3
size: many
J: TRBJ2-6
length: 15
D: -
CDR3: CAISETVSGANVLTF
DNA: TGTGCCATCAGTGAGACAGTCTCTGGGGCCAACGTCCTGACTTTC

V: TRBV7-9
size: -
J: TRBJ2-2
length: 16
D: TRBD2
CDR3: CASTASGRVRTGELFF
DNA: TGTGCCAGTACGGCTAGCGGGAGGGTACGCACCGGGGAGCTGTTTTTT

V: TRBV7-8
size: -
J: TRBJ1-1
length: 14
D: -
CDR3: CASSDIGGYTEAFF
DNA: TGTGCCAGCAGCGACATAGGAGGATACACTGAAGCTTTCTTT

V: TRBV15
size: -
J: TRBJ2-5
length: 16
D: -
CDR3: CATSSGRGSGQETQYF
DNA: TGTGCCACCAGCTCGGGGAGGGGGAGCGGACAAGAGACCCAGTACTTC

V: TRBV7-2
size: -
J: TRBJ1-2
length: 17
D: TRBD1
CDR3: CASSPAGTGTVENGYTF
DNA: TGTGCCAGCAGCCCTGCGGGGACAGGCACGGTGGAGAATGGCTACACCTTC

V: TRBV30
size: few
J: TRBJ2-7
length: 14
D: -
CDR3: CAWSVRRGSYEQYF
DNA: TGTGCCTGGAGTGTACGGAGGGGTTCCTACGAGCAGTACTTC

V: TRBV12-3/TRBV12-4
size: -
J: TRBJ1-6
length: 13
D: -
CDR3: CASSLATNSPLHF
DNA: TGTGCCAGCAGTTTAGCGACCAATTCACCCCTCCACTTT

V: TRBV15
size: once
J: TRBJ1-1
length: 12
D: -
CDR3: CATSREQGEAFF
DNA: TGTGCCACCAGCAGAGAGCAGGGCGAAGCTTTCTTT

V: TRBV2
size: -
J: TRBJ2-7
length: 14
D: TRBD1
CDR3: CASSRGQGQPQQYF
DNA: TGTGCCAGCAGCAGGGGGCAGGGTCAGCCCCAGCAGTACTTC

V: TRBV9
size: -
J: TRBJ1-6
length: 16
D: -
CDR3: CASSPGVTTYNSPLHF
DNA: TGTGCCAGCAGCCCAGGGGTCACGACCTATAATTCACCCCTCCACTTT

V: TRBV20-1
size: -
J: TRBJ1-1
length: 14
D: -
CDR3: CSARWGVSEFEAFF
DNA: TGCAGTGCTAGGTGGGGGGTCTCGGAGTTCGAAGCTTTCTTT

V: TRBV7-9
size: many
J: TRBJ2-5
length: 13
D: -
CDR3: CASSLSGEETQYF
DNA: TGTGCCAGCAGCCTTTCGGGAGAAGAGACCCAGTACTTC

V: TRBV29-1
size: -
J: TRBJ1-1
length: 10
D: -
CDR3: CSYGTTEAFF
DNA: TGCAGTTACGGGACCACTGAAGCTTTCTTT

V: TRBV7-2
size: few
J: TRBJ1-2
length: 14
D: -
CDR3: CASSLELLYYGYTF
DNA: TGTGCCAGCAGCTTAGAGCTGCTTTACTATGGCTACACCTTC

V: TRBV7-2
size: few
J: TRBJ2-7
length: 16
D: TRBD1
CDR3: CASSSRQGQGNYEQYF
DNA: TGTGCCAGCAGCTCTCGACAGGGACAGGGTAACTACGAGCAGTACTTC

V: TRBV5-8
size: many
J: TRBJ1-3
length: 17
D: TRBD1
CDR3: CASSDGQGIISGNTIYF
DNA: TGTGCCAGCAGCGACGGACAGGGTATAATCTCTGGAAACACCATATATTTT

V: TRBV7-2
size: -
J: TRBJ1-6
length: 14
D: -
CDR3: CASSLEGVGSPLHF
DNA: TGTGCCAGCAGCTTAGAGGGAGTGGGCTCACCCCTCCACTTT

V: TRBV7-9
size: many
J: TRBJ2-7
length: 15
D: TRBD1
CDR3: CASSSPRDSNYEQYF
DNA: TGTGCCAGCAGCTCCCCACGGGACAGCAACTACGAGCAGTACTTC

V: TRBV6-6
size: many
J: TRBJ1-6
length: 16
D: TRBD1
CDR3: CASSPHPGTDNSPLHF
DNA: TGTGCCAGCAGTCCACACCCCGGGACAGATAATTCACCCCTCCACTTT

V: TRBV2
size: once
J: TRBJ2-1
length: 15
D: -
CDR3: CASSVGREPYNEQFF
DNA: TGTGCCAGCAGTGTTGGGCGGGAACCGTACAATGAGCAGTTCTTC